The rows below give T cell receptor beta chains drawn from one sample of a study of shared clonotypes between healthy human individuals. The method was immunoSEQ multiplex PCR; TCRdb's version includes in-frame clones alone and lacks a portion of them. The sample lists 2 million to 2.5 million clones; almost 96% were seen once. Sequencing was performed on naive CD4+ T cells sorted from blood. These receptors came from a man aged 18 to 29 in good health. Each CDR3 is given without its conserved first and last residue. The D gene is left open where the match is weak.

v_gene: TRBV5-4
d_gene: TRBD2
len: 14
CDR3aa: ASSVLAGAGYNEQF

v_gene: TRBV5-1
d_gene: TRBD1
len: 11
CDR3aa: ASSLGQGAEAF

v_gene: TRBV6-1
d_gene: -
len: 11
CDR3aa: ASSHPAGTEAF

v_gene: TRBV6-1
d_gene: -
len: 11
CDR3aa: AVQTAANEKLF

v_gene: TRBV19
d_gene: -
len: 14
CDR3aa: ASSMRTARSGNIQY

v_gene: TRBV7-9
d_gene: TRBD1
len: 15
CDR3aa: ASSLLARDSSFLTQY

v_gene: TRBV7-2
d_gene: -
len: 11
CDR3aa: ASSLVTQETQY

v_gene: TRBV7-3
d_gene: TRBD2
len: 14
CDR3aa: ASSLGSSGSYNEQF

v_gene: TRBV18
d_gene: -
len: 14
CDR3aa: ASSPRENWGSEKLF

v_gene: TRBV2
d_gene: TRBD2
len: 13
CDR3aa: ASSFNSGGTYEQY

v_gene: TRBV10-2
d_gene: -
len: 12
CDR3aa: ASGGGSANYGYT

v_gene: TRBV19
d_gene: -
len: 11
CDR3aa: ASSLSDNSPLH

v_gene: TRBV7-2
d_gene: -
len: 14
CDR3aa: ASSLSSPTVPMSYT

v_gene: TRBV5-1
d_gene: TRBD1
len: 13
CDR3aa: ASSTGQGPQETQY

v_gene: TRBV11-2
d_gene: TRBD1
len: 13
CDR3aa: ASSSRTGGGTEAF

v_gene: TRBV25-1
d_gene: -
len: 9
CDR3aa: ASRRGFTQY

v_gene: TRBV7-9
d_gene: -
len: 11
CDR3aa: ASSSQVPGELF

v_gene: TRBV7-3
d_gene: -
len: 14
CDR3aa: ASSPTRAATYNEQF

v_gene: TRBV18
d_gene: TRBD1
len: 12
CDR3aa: ASSPLQGVDIQY

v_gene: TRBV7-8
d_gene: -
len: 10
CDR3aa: ASSTVGGEQY

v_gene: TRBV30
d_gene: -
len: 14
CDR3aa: AWGSRYGGSGNTIY

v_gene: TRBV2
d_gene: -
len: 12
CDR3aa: ASTGERSNQPQH

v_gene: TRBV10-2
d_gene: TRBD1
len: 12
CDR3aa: ASSEADRAVEAF

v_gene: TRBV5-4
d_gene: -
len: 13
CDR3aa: ASSLGVRAATEAF

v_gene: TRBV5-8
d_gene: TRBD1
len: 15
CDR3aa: ASRGYRGDSSYNEQF

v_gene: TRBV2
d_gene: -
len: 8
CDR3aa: ASLGNEQF

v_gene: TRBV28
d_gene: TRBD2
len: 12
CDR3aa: ASSSSGVTYEQY

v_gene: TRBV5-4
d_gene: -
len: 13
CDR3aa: ASSSALDPRYEQY

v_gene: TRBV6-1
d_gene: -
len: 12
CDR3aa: ASTFASLTGELF

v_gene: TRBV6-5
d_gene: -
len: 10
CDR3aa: ASSYDNRGQY

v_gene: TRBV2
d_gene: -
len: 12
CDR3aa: ATDRGSGANVLT

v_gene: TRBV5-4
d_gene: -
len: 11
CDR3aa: ASRIRAGDEQF

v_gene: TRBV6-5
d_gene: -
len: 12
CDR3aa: ASRTGPGANVLT

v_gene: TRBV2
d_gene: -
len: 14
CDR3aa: ASSAGGRGGDYGYT

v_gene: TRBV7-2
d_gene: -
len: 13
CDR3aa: ASSLVGGGGTEAF

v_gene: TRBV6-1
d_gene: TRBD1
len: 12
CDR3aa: ASRTGGWGQPQH

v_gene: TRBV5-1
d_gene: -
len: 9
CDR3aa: ASSSKETQY

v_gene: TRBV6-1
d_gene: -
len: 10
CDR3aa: ASSRGRYEQY

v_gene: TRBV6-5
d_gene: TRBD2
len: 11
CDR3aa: ASSKPGLGNQY

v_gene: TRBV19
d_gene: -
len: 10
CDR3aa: ASQGYGSPLH

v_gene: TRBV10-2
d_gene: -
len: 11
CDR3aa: ASTGFRDSPLH